This T cell receptor beta chain was retrieved from a study of cytomegalovirus exposure and HLA in healthy donors. With V trimmed by 0 bases and J by 4 bases, 8 bases remained unmatched. Germline V gene data show CDR1 as SGHTA and CDR2 as FQGTGA. The CDR3 consists of 16 residues. PCR primers comprised 60 Vbeta and 13 Jbeta primers. Authors' processing steps: A follow-up analysis tallied 60 million to 85 million unique TCR beta chains, some 9.9 million shared. Method: immunoSEQ multiplex PCR; TCRdb's copy keeps in-frame clones and lacks some. V and J calls and clone size are as listed in that table; D and trimming were resolved from the DNA. The sample consists of some 70,000 clones, more than 60% of them appearing once.

V is TRBV7-3 and J is TRBJ2-5; 7 nucleotides match TRBD2. The sample comprised PBMCs. The receptor was isolated from a male donor in good health and CMV-seropositive. The CDR3 here is CASSLTGRIAGETQYF. The CDR3, as DNA: TGTGCCAGCAGCTTAACTGGGAGGATAGCGGGAGAGACCCAGTACTTC.